This is a list of T cell receptor beta chains from one sample in a study of CD8 T cells in ankylosing spondylitis. TCRdb recomputed calls from the 5' RACE reads with MiXCR, one row per CDR3 protein. The table includes about 340,000 distinct CDR3 sequences, approximately 8.2% detected once. Input material: blood, either unsorted or a sorted T cell fraction (not recorded which). These receptors were collected from a male donor with ankylosing spondylitis. The CDR3 runs from the conserved cysteine through the conserved F or W. A D gene is named only where the DNA matches it firmly. Expanded clones are given a class, and other clones once, few, many or no size at all.

length,V,J,D,size,CDR3,DNA
12,TRBV12-3/TRBV12-4,TRBJ2-7,-,few,CASNRGSGEQYF,TGTGCCAGCAACCGAGGGTCGGGGGAGCAGTACTTC
12,TRBV6-6,TRBJ1-1,-,-,CASSYTTLWAFF,TGTGCCAGCAGTTACACCACATTATGGGCTTTCTTT
17,TRBV15,TRBJ1-3,-,-,CATSRGRQVTLENTIYF,TGTGCCACCAGCAGAGGAAGACAGGTCACACTTGAGAACACCATATATTTT
18,TRBV11-1,TRBJ2-1,TRBD2,-,CASSLSRGQTSGKGEQFF,TGTGCCAGCAGCTTATCCAGGGGGCAGACTAGCGGGAAAGGGGAGCAGTTCTTC
16,TRBV20-1,TRBJ2-3,TRBD2,many,CSARPRLAGFTDTQYF,TGCAGTGCTAGGCCTCGACTAGCGGGTTTCACAGATACGCAGTATTTT
15,TRBV6-1,TRBJ2-2,-,few,CASSEQGRGTGELFF,TGTGCCAGCAGTGAACAGGGGAGAGGTACCGGGGAGCTGTTTTTT
14,TRBV10-3,TRBJ1-2,-,-,CATLLDPGGRGYTF,TGTGCCACCTTATTGGACCCTGGAGGACGCGGCTACACCTTC
13,TRBV6-1,TRBJ1-2,TRBD1,-,CASKLDRNYGYTF,TGTGCCAGCAAACTGGACAGGAACTATGGCTACACCTTC
16,TRBV7-6,TRBJ2-3,-,-,CASSHWVGRGTNTQYF,TGTGCCAGCAGCCACTGGGTCGGACGGGGAACAAATACGCAGTATTTT
14,TRBV11-3,TRBJ2-1,-,-,CASSRGRILGEQFF,TGTGCCAGCAGCCGGGGACGAATCCTCGGTGAGCAGTTCTTC
16,TRBV29-1,TRBJ2-2,TRBD1,many,CSVVDPDRGYTGELFF,TGCAGCGTTGTGGACCCCGACAGGGGGTACACCGGGGAGCTGTTTTTT
15,TRBV9,TRBJ2-2,-,few,CASSVAGFNTGELFF,TGTGCCAGCAGCGTAGCTGGCTTTAACACCGGGGAGCTGTTTTTT
14,TRBV5-1,TRBJ1-2,TRBD1,few,CASSPDRGNYGYTF,TGCGCCAGCAGCCCCGACAGGGGTAACTATGGCTACACCTTC